The 4 T cell receptor beta chains below all came from one sample that was sequenced in a study of monozygotic twins with inflammatory bowel disease. TCRdb re-called the 5' RACE reads and gives one entry per CDR3 protein, without DNA. Recorded here are about 130,000 distinct CDR3 sequences; the top ten clones represent roughly 1.2%. Sequencing used blood. The receptors were sampled from a human donor with ulcerative colitis or Crohn's disease, or a healthy co-twin of an affected twin (not recorded which).

Frequency places this clonotype as medium-sized. The chain joins TRBV10-3 to TRBJ2-1; lacking DNA, the TRBD1 call made by TCRdb goes unchecked. CDR3 size: 12 residues. Germline lookup yields CDR1 ENHRY and CDR2 SYGVKD. The CDR3 sequence is CAIMKQDNEQFF.

The rearrangement uses TRBV7-9 and TRBJ1-1. The CDR3 consists of 14 residues. Looked up from germline, CDR1 is SEHNR and CDR2 is FQNEAQ (reference sequence). The CDR3: CASSLGVAAQQAFF.

The chain recombines TRBV27 with TRBJ1-1. The germline V gene has CDR1 MNHEY and CDR2 SMNVEV (reference sequence). The CDR3 is 14 amino acids. CDR3 loop: CASSLLSGNTEAFF.

This chain uses TRBV7-9 with TRBJ2-5; TCRdb proposes TRBD1, but this gene call is untestable without DNA. The CDR3 totals 16 residues. Germline V CDR1 and CDR2: SEHNR, FQNEAQ (reference sequence). This chain's CDR3 is CASSPRTGRNQETQYF.